The rows below give T cell receptor beta chains drawn from one sample of a study of OX40 agonist ivuxolimab in advanced cancers. The table came from immunoSEQ multiplex PCR; TCRdb's copy has only in-frame clones and leaves some out. This sample yields 85,000 to 130,000 clones, of which around nine tenths are seen a single time; 0.31% belongs to the top ten. The specimen comprised CD4+ or CD8+ T cells sorted from blood, sampled in a trial of the OX40 agonist ivuxolimab. The receptors shown here come from an adult with an advanced solid tumor such as melanoma, head and neck, liver or kidney cancer. CDR3s include the opening cysteine and the closing phenylalanine or tryptophan. A D gene is named only where the DNA matches it firmly. Rows may omit the clone size; those that give it use once, few, many or a size class.

v_call	j_call	d_call	clone_size	cdr3_aa	cdr3_nt
TRBV20-1	TRBJ2-7	-	once	CSAGRTYEQYF	TGCAGTGCTGGCAGGACCTACGAGCAGTACTTC
TRBV7-2	TRBJ1-3	-	-	CASSFRTTGNTIYF	TGTGCCAGCAGCTTTCGGACAACTGGAAACACCATATATTTT
TRBV28	TRBJ1-2	-	-	CASGRKVGGYTF	TGTGCCAGCGGCCGTAAGGTGGGAGGCTACACCTTC
TRBV10-3	TRBJ2-3	-	-	CAISTTGSPEADTQYF	TGTGCCATCAGTACGACGGGAAGCCCCGAAGCAGATACGCAGTATTTT
TRBV7-9	TRBJ2-1	TRBD2	-	CASSLSGGSSGSLSEQFF	TGTGCCAGCAGCTTATCCGGGGGGTCTAGCGGGAGCTTGAGTGAGCAGTTCTTC
TRBV5-1	TRBJ2-5	-	-	CASSLDGETQYF	TGCGCCAGCAGCTTGGACGGGGAGACCCAGTACTTC
TRBV27	TRBJ1-2	-	-	CASSSLPEANYGYTF	TGTGCCAGCAGTTCCCTACCCGAAGCTAACTATGGCTACACCTTC
TRBV11-3	TRBJ2-3	-	-	CASSFSMADTQYF	TGTGCCAGCAGCTTCTCCATGGCAGATACGCAGTATTTT
TRBV5-6	TRBJ2-2	TRBD2	-	CASSLVWTSAGELFF	TGTGCCAGCAGCTTGGTTTGGACTAGCGCTGGGGAGCTGTTTTTT
TRBV7-8	TRBJ2-3	-	-	CASSLAAVATTQYF	TGTGCCAGCAGCTTAGCGGCGGTGGCTACCACGCAGTATTTT